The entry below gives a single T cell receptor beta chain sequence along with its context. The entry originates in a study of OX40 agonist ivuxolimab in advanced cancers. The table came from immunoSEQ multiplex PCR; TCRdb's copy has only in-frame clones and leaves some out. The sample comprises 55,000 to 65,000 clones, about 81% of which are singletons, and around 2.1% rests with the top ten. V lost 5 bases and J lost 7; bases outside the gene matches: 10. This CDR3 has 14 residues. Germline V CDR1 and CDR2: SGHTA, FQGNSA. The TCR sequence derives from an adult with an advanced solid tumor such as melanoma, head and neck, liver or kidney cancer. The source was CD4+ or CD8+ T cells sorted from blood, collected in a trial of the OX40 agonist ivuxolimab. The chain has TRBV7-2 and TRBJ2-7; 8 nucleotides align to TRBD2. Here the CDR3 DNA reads TGTGCCAGCAGCCGAATAGCGGGATTGAGTGAGCAGTACTTC. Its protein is CASSRIAGLSEQYF. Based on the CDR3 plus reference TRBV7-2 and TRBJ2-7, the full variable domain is GAGVSQSPSNKVTEKGKDVELRCDPISGHTALYWYRQSLGQGLEFLIYFQGNSAPDKSGLPSDRFSAERTGGSVSTLTIQRTQQEDSAVYLCASSRIAGLSEQYFGPGTRLTVT.